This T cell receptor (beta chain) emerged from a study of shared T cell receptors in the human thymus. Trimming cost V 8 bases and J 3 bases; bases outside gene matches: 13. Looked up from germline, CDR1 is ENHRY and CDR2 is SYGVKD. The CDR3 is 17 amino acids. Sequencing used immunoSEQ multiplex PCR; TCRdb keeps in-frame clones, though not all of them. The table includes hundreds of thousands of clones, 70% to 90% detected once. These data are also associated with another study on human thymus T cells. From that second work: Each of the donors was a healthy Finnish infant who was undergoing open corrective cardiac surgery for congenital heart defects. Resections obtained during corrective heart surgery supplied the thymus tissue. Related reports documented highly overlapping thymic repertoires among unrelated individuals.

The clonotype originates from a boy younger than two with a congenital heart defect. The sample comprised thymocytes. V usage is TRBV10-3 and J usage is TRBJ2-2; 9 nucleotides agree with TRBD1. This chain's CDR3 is CAISRTGERTDTGELFF. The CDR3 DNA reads TGTGCCATCTCCAGGACAGGGGAGAGGACGGACACCGGGGAGCTGTTTTTT.